The 8 T cell receptor beta chains in this list originate from one sample, sequenced in a study of shared clonotypes between healthy human individuals. TCRdb's copy holds only in-frame clones and misses some; the assay was immunoSEQ multiplex PCR. The sample holds about 500,000 clones, 77% seen once. Sequenced input: PBMCs. These receptors were obtained from a woman between 35 and 50 years old in good health. Some clones in this sample may be carry-over from other donors' samples.

The J gene is TRBJ2-5, the V gene TRBV5-1; a weak D match, TRBD2 (6 bases). V lost 0 bases and J 2 bases, leaving 14 bases between the germline ends. The length of the CDR3 is 16 residues. Germline V gene lookup returns CDR1 SGHRS and CDR2 YFSETQ. The CDR3: CASSLELGLQQETQYF. The DNA of the CDR3 is TGCGCCAGCAGCTTGGAGTTGGGACTGCAACAAGAGACCCAGTACTTC.

CDR3: CASRAGATYNEQFF. In nucleotides, the CDR3 is TGTGCCAGTCGAGCGGGAGCTACCTACAATGAGCAGTTCTTC. The chain links TRBV19 to TRBJ2-1, with 8 bases fitting TRBD2. There are 14 residues in the CDR3. Germline CDR1 is LNHDA and CDR2 is SQIVND (reference sequence). The J segment lost 2 bases and the V segment lost 8 bases, leaving 5 bases of the junction unmatched.

V and J are TRBV13 and TRBJ2-5, with 7 bases that match TRBD1. V trimming: 2 bases; J trimming: 2 bases; junction bases outside the gene matches: 5. The CDR3 totals 15 residues. Germline V lookup: CDR1 PRHDT, CDR2 FYEKMQ (reference sequence). The CDR3 bases are TGTGCCAGCAGCTTAAGGGCAGGGGGACAAGAGACCCAGTACTTC. Protein product: CASSLRAGGQETQYF.

The chain employs TRBV29-1 and TRBJ1-1, with D possibly being TRBD1 (6 bases). Germline CDR1 is SQVTM and CDR2 is ANQGSEA. The CDR3 is 11 amino acids. Trimming shortened V by 7 bases and J by 4 bases, and 10 bases separated the two germline ends. CDR3 in DNA: TGCAGCGCCTCAGGGGCCACTGAAGCTTTCTTT. This gives the protein CSASGATEAFF.

The table lists this clone with a few counts. This chain links TRBV6-5 with TRBJ2-7; D unresolved. Germline V lookup: CDR1 MNHEY, CDR2 SVGAGI. This CDR3 contains 15 residues. V lost 4 bases and J 2 bases, leaving 15 bases between the germline ends. CDR3 nucleotides: TGTGCCAGCAGTTTCCTCCGCTACTCACCCTACGAGCAGTACTTC. Its translation is CASSFLRYSPYEQYF.

This rearrangement joins TRBV19 to TRBJ1-1; the D gene is possibly TRBD1 (6 bases). Trimming took off 4 bases at V and 2 bases at J, with 17 bases between the two ends. CDR3 length: 16 residues. Per the germline V gene, CDR1 is LNHDA and CDR2 is SQIVND (reference sequence). The CDR3 spells CASSTRGRQANTEAFF. CDR3 coding DNA: TGTGCCAGTAGTACCAGGGGTCGGCAAGCTAACACTGAAGCTTTCTTT.

At least ten counts were recorded for this clone. This CDR3 is CASSFRPGEAFF. The CDR3 DNA sequence: TGTGCCAGCAGCTTTCGTCCGGGCGAAGCTTTCTTT. The rearrangement uses TRBV7-9 and TRBJ1-1; no firm D call. The CDR3 has 12 residues. Trimming removed 3 bases from V and 8 bases from J, with 10 bases in between. From germline, CDR1 is SEHNR and CDR2 FQNEAQ (reference sequence).

The rearrangement uses TRBV5-1 and TRBJ2-7; D assignment may be TRBD1 or TRBD2 (5 bases each). Deletions cut 4 bases from V and 3 bases from J, with 14 bases between. CDR1 SGHRS and CDR2 YFSETQ come from the germline V gene. This CDR3 is 14 amino acids long. The CDR3 DNA follows: TGCGCCAGCAGCCCCGGGACGGTCTACTACGAGCAGTACTTC. It encodes CASSPGTVYYEQYF.